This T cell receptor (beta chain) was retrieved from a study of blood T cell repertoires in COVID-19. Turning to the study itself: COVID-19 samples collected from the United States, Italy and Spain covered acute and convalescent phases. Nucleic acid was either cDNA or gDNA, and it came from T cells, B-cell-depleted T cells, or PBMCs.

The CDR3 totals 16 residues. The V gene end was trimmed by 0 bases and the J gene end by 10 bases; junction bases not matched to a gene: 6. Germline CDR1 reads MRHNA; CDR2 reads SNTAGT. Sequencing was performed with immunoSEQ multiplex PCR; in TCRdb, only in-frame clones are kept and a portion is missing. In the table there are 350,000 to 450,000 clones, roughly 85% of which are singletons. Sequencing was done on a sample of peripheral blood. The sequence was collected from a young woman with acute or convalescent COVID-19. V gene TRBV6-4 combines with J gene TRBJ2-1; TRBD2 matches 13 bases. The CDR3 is CASSDSTSGGWEEQFF. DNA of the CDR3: TGTGCCAGCAGTGACTCGACTAGCGGGGGGTGGGAGGAGCAGTTCTTC.